This passage covers 4 T cell receptor beta chains from one sample sequenced in a study of beta chain features in type 1 diabetes. Of the isolated RNA, all was reverse transcribed, and so the sequenced material was expressed TCRB transcripts. TCRdb's table, derived via immunoSEQ multiplex PCR, lists solely in-frame clones and lacks some. Altogether roughly 500,000 clones are present, 11% being singletons, with the ten largest covering approximately 0.05%. Sample: naive CD4+ T cells from blood. The source of these receptors is a woman under 30 in good health.

The chain carries TRBV4-3 and TRBJ1-1, with D possibly being TRBD1 (5 bases). Germline V gives CDR1 LGHNA, CDR2 YSLEER. This CDR3 is built from 16 residues. Trimming stripped 0 bases from V and 4 bases from J, with 15 bases between. The CDR3 loop reads CASSQETGLPSTEAFF. The CDR3 coding sequence is TGCGCCAGCAGCCAAGAAACAGGCCTACCTTCCACTGAAGCTTTCTTT.

This clone has more than one count but fewer than ten. The chain links TRBV5-1 to TRBJ1-2; a possible D gene is TRBD1 (5 bases). V was cut by 4 bases and J by 3 bases, with 10 bases left in between. The CDR3 is made up of 13 amino acids. CDR1 is SGHRS and CDR2 is YFSETQ in the germline V gene. CDR3 loop: CASSSRGDYGYTF. The CDR3 nucleotides read TGCGCCAGCAGCAGCAGAGGGGACTATGGCTACACCTTC.

V gene TRBV7-9 combines with J gene TRBJ1-2; possibly TRBD1 for D (5 bases). The CDR3 totals 15 residues. Trimming removed 1 base from V and 8 bases from J, with 17 bases in between. Germline lookup yields CDR1 SEHNR and CDR2 FQNEAQ (reference sequence). CDR3 nucleotides: TGTGCCAGCAGCTTAGATGTGTCGGGGCCGGGCGGCTACACCTTC. Translating gives CASSLDVSGPGGYTF.

This chain links TRBV7-3 with TRBJ2-5; 7 nucleotides match TRBD1. CDR1 is SGHTA and CDR2 is FQGTGA in the germline V gene. The CDR3 runs to 14 residues. V lost 4 bases, J lost 3 bases, and 5 bases stayed unmatched. Here the CDR3 DNA reads TGTGCCAGCAGCTCCATGGGACAGAAAGAGACCCAGTACTTC. This codes for CASSSMGQKETQYF.